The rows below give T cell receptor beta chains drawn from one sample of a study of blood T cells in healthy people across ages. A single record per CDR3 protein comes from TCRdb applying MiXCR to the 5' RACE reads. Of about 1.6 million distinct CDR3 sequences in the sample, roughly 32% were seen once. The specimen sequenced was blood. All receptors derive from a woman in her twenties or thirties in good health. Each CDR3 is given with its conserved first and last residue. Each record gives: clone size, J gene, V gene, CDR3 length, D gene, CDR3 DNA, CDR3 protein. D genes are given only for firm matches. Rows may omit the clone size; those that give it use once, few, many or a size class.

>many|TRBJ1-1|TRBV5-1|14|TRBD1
TGTGCCAGCAGCCGCGGGACAGCGAACACTGAAGCTTTCTTT
CASSRGTANTEAFF
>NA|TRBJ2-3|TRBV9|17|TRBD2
TGTGCCAGCAGCGTAGCTCGCGGGAGTCACGTCACAGATACGCAGTATTTT
CASSVARGSHVTDTQYF
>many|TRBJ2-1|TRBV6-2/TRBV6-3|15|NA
TGTGCCAGCAGTACCGGGTCTAGCTCCTACAATGAGCAGTTCTTC
CASSTGSSSYNEQFF
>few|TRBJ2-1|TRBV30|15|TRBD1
TGTGCCTGGAGTTACCCGGGACAGGGAGGCAATGAGCAGTTCTTC
CAWSYPGQGGNEQFF
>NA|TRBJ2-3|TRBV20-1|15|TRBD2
TGCAGTGCTAGAGCCCCCGGGACTAGCCCAGATACGCAGTATTTT
CSARAPGTSPDTQYF
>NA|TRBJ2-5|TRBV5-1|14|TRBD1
TGCGCCAGCAGCTTTAGGGGACAGCAAGAGACCCAGTACTTC
CASSFRGQQETQYF
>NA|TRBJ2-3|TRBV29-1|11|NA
TGCAGCGTTGAATTGAGGGATACGCAGTATTTT
CSVELRDTQYF
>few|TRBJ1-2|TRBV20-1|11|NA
TGCAGTGCCGGGGGCGGGAATGGCTACACCTTC
CSAGGGNGYTF
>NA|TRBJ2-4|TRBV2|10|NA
TGTGCCAGCAGTTTGAACATTCAGTACTTC
CASSLNIQYF
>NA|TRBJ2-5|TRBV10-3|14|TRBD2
TGTGCCACCGTCGCGAGCGGGACCGTCTGGGAGCAGTACTTC
CATVASGTVWEQYF
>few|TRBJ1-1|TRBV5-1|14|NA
TGCGCCAGCAGCTTGGTAGTTGGGGGCCCTGAAGCTTTCTTT
CASSLVVGGPEAFF
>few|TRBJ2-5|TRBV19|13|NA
TGTGCCAGTAGTTCAGGGATGGAAGAGACCCAGTACTTC
CASSSGMEETQYF
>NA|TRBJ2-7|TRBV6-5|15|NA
TGTGCCAGCAGTCCTGACACACCCTCCTACAATGAGCAGTACTTC
CASSPDTPSYNEQYF
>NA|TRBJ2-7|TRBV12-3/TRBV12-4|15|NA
TGTGCCAGCAGTTTAGGACAGCGACACTCCTACGAGCAGTACTTC
CASSLGQRHSYEQYF
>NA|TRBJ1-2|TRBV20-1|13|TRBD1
TGCAGTCCAAAGGAGGGGGCGACCTATGGCTACACCTTC
CSPKEGATYGYTF
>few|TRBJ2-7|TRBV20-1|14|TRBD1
TGCAGTGCTAGGGTCGGGACAGGGGGTGAGGAGCAGTACTTC
CSARVGTGGEEQYF
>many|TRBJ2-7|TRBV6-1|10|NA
TGTGCCAGCAGTGAGTACGAGCAGTACTTC
CASSEYEQYF
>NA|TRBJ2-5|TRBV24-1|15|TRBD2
TGTGCCACCAGTCTGGGGACTAGCTGGGTGGAGACCCAGTACTTC
CATSLGTSWVETQYF
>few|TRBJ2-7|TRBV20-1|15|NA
TGCAGTGCTAGGCCCTCTGAAGCCGGCTCCTACGAGCAGTACTTC
CSARPSEAGSYEQYF
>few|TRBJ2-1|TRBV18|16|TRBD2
TGTGCCAGCTCACCCCTTGAAGTAGCGGGGGGGCTTCGGGAGTTCTTC
CASSPLEVAGGLREFF
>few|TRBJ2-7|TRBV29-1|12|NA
TGCAGCGGGGTGTCGAATCAGTACGAGCAGTACTTC
CSGVSNQYEQYF
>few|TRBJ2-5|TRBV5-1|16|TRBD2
TGCGCCAGCAGCTCCCTACTAGCGGGGGTCCAAGAGACCCAGTACTTC
CASSSLLAGVQETQYF
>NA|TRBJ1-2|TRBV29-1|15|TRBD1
TGCAGCGTTTTGGGTGACAGGGGGCGGTCCTATGGCTACACCTTC
CSVLGDRGRSYGYTF
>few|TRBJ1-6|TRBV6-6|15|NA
TGTGCCAGCAGTCCCTTAGGGGTGGGGAATTCACCCCTCCACTTT
CASSPLGVGNSPLHF
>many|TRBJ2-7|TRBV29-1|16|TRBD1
TGCAGCGTTGGCGAGGATCGGACAGGGGCCCACTACGAGCAGTACTTC
CSVGEDRTGAHYEQYF
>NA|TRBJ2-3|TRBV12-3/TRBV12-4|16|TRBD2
TGTGCCAGCAGCCCTAGCGGGAGACGAAGCACAGATACGCAGTATTTT
CASSPSGRRSTDTQYF
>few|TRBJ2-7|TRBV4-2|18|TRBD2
TGTGCCAGCAGCCAAGCCGGGACTAGCGGGACTCATTCGGGAGAGCAGTACTTC
CASSQAGTSGTHSGEQYF
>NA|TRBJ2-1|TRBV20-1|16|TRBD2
TGCAGTGCCGCCTCCGGGACTAGCGGGAGGGAGAATGAGCAGTTCTTC
CSAASGTSGRENEQFF
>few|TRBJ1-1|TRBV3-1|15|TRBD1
TGTGCCAGCAGCCACACGGGACAGCTTAACACTGAAGCTTTCTTT
CASSHTGQLNTEAFF
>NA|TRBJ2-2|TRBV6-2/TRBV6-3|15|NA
TGTGCCGGCAGCCCAGGCAGCGCGAACACCGGGGAGCTGTTTTTT
CAGSPGSANTGELFF
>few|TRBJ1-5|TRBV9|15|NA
TGTGCCAGCAGCGTAGACGACACTAGCAATCAGCCCCAGCATTTT
CASSVDDTSNQPQHF
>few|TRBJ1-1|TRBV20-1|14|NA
TGCAGTGCTAGAGCCGGCCAGGCGAACACTGAAGCTTTCTTT
CSARAGQANTEAFF
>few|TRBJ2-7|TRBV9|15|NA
TGTGCCAGCAGCGTAGGTACCTCAGTCATCTACGAGCAGTACTTC
CASSVGTSVIYEQYF
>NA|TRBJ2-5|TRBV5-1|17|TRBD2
TGCGCCAGCAGCTTGGTCCGCGGGAGGGCTTCTGGAGAGACCCAGTACTTC
CASSLVRGRASGETQYF
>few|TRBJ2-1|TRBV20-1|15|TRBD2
TGCAGTGCTAGGAAACTAGCGGGCGGGTTCAATGAGCAGTTCTTC
CSARKLAGGFNEQFF
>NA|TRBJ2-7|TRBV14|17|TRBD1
TGTGCCAGCAGCCAAGATGGTGGGACAGCGATCTCCTACGAGCAGTACTTC
CASSQDGGTAISYEQYF
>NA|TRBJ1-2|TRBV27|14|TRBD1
TGTGCCAGCAGCCGGGAGGGGGCTGGCTATGGCTACACCTTC
CASSREGAGYGYTF
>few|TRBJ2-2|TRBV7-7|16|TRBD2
TGTGCCAGCAGCTTAACACCGGGACTAGCGGGCGGGGAGCTGTTTTTT
CASSLTPGLAGGELFF
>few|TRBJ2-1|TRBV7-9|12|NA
TGTGCCAGCAGCCCATCCGGGACAACGGAGTTCTTC
CASSPSGTTEFF
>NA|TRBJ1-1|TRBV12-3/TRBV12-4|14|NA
TGTGCCAGCAGTTCACGGACAAAGAACACTGAAGCTTTCTTT
CASSSRTKNTEAFF
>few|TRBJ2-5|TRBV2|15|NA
TGTGCCAGCAGTTACCACGACGGAAATGGAGAGACCCAGTACTTC
CASSYHDGNGETQYF
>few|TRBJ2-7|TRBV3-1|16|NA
TGTGCCAGCAGCCCCCAAACGAAAGTCATCTCCTACGAGCAGTACTTC
CASSPQTKVISYEQYF
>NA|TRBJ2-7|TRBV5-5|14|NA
TGTGCCAGCAGCTTCGACACCTGGGCTCAGGAGCAGTACTTC
CASSFDTWAQEQYF
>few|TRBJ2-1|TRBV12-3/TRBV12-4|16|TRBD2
TGTGCCAGCAGTGCCCCAAGAGCGGGGAGGTACAATGAGCAGTTCTTC
CASSAPRAGRYNEQFF
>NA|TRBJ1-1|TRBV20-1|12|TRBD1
TGCAGTGCTAGAGTAAAGGGACAGCAAGCTTTCTTT
CSARVKGQQAFF
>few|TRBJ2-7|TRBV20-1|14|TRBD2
TGCAGTGCTTTTCAGCTAGCGGGAGACTACGAGCAGTACTTC
CSAFQLAGDYEQYF
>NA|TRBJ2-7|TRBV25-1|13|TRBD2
TGTGCCAGCAGTACTAGCGTTTTCTACGAGCAGTACTTC
CASSTSVFYEQYF
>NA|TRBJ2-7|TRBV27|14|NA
TGTGCCAGCCCCATCGCGGCAGGGGCCTACGAGCAGTACTTC
CASPIAAGAYEQYF